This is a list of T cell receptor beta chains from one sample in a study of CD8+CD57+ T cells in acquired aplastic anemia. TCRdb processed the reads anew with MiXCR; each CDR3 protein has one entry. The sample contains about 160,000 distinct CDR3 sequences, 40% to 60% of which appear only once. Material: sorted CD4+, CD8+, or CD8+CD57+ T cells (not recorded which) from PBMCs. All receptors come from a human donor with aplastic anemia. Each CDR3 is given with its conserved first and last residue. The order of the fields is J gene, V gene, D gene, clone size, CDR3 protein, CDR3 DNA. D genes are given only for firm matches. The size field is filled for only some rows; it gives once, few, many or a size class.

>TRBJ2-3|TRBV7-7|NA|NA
CASSLGPTDTQYF
TGTGCCAGCAGCTTAGGACCCACAGATACGCAGTATTTT
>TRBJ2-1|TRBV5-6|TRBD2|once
CASSRGTSGKSEQFF
TGTGCCAGCAGCCGAGGGACTAGCGGGAAGAGTGAGCAGTTCTTC
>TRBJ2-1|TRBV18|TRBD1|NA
CASSLSTGVHNEQFF
TGTGCCAGCTCACTATCGACAGGGGTTCACAATGAGCAGTTCTTC
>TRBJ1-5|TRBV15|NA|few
CATSRVSQPQHF
TGTGCCACCAGCAGAGTATCGCAGCCCCAGCATTTT
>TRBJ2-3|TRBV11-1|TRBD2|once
CASSRPSGGPTDTQYF
TGTGCCAGCAGCCGTCCTAGCGGGGGGCCTACAGATACGCAGTATTTT
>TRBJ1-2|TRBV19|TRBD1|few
CASSIDQPDRSDGYTF
TGTGCCAGTAGTATAGATCAACCGGACAGGTCCGATGGCTACACCTTC
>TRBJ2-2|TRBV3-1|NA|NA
CASSPEGTTPTGELFF
TGTGCCAGCAGCCCCGAGGGGACAACCCCCACCGGGGAGCTGTTTTTT
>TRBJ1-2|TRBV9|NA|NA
CASSVAQGSYGYTF
TGTGCCAGCAGCGTAGCACAGGGAAGCTATGGCTACACCTTC
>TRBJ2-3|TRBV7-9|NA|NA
CASSFSTETQYF
TGTGCCAGCAGCTTTAGCACAGAGACGCAGTATTTT
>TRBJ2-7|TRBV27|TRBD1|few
CASKRQGAIYEQYF
TGTGCCTCCAAGAGACAGGGCGCAATTTACGAGCAGTACTTC
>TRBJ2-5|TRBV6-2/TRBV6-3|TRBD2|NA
CASRPGLAGSETQYF
TGTGCCAGCAGACCGGGACTAGCGGGATCGGAGACCCAGTACTTC
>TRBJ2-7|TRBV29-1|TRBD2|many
CSVVGGRASSYEQYF
TGCAGCGTTGTAGGCGGGAGGGCTAGCTCCTACGAGCAGTACTTC
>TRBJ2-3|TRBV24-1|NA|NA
CATSGPGPTDTQYF
TGTGCCACCAGCGGACCCGGGCCGACAGATACGCAGTATTTT
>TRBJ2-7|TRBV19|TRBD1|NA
CASSVTGTGGNEQYF
TGTGCCAGTAGTGTCACCGGGACAGGGGGCAACGAGCAGTACTTC
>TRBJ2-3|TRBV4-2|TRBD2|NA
CASSHATNSWTSGSLETQYF
TGTGCCAGCAGCCACGCCACCAATAGCTGGACTAGCGGGAGTTTAGAAACGCAGTATTTT
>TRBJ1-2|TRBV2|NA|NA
CASSEDLGPAGYTF
TGCGCCAGCAGTGAAGACCTGGGGCCTGCCGGCTACACCTTC
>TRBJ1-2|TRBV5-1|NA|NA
CASSAVVGSGYTF
TGCGCCAGCAGCGCTGTCGTTGGCTCTGGCTACACCTTC
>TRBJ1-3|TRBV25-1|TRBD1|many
CASSGLRQGLSGNTIYF
TGTGCCAGCAGTGGATTGAGACAGGGGCTTTCTGGAAACACCATATATTTT
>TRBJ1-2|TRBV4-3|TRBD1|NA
CASSQERGLNYGYTF
TGCGCCAGCAGCCAAGAAAGGGGGCTAAACTATGGCTACACCTTC
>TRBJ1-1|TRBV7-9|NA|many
CASSHGGGNTEAFF
TGTGCCAGCAGTCACGGGGGGGGGAACACTGAAGCTTTCTTT
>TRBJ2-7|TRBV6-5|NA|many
CASSPLANYEQYF
TGTGCCAGCAGTCCCCTAGCGAACTACGAGCAGTACTTC
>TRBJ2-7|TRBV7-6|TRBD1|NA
CASSSLQGALEYEQYF
TGTGCCAGCAGCTCCTTACAGGGGGCCCTTGAATACGAGCAGTACTTC
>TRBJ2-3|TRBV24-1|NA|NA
CATQMGGRGTDTQYF
TGTGCCACCCAGATGGGGGGGCGGGGCACAGATACGCAGTATTTT
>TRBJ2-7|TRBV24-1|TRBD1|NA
CATSPHPGTGVYEQYF
TGTGCCACCAGTCCCCACCCCGGGACAGGGGTTTACGAGCAGTACTTC
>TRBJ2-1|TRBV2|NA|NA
CASSLRLILF
TGTGCCAGCAGTCTCCGCCTTATTCTCTTC
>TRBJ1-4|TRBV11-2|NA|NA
CASSLGGGEKLFF
TGTGCCAGCAGCTTAGGAGGGGGGGAAAAACTGTTTTTT
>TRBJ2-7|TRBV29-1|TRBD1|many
CSVFVTGGGHFGANEQYF
TGCAGCGTTTTCGTTACAGGGGGCGGACACTTCGGGGCCAACGAGCAGTACTTC
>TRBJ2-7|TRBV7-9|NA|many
CASSRTSFYEQYF
TGTGCCAGCAGCCGGACTTCCTTCTACGAGCAGTACTTC
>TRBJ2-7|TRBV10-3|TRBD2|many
CAIRAGLAGLGQYF
TGTGCCATCAGAGCGGGACTAGCGGGTCTAGGGCAGTACTTC
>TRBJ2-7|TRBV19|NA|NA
CASSVTVAYEQYF
TGTGCCAGTAGTGTGACTGTCGCCTACGAGCAGTACTTC
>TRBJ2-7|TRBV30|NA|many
CAWSVHQERPEQYF
TGTGCCTGGAGTGTACATCAGGAGAGACCTGAGCAGTACTTC
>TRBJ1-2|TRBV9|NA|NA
CASSGEDYGYTF
TGTGCCAGCAGCGGGGAGGACTATGGCTACACCTTC
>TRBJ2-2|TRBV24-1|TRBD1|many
CATRESGGRLFF
TGTGCCACCAGGGAATCAGGGGGCAGACTGTTTTTT
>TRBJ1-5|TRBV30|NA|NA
CAWSASVGSQHF
TGTGCCTGGAGTGCCTCCGTGGGGTCCCAGCATTTT
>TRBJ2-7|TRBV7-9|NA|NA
CASSGQSQYF
TGTGCCAGCTCTGGACAGAGTCAATACTTC
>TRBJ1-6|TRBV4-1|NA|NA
CASSQVWSRNSPLHF
TGCGCCAGCAGCCAAGTGTGGAGCCGGAATTCACCCCTCCACTTT
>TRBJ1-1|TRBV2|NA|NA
CASRMGTEAFF
TGTGCCAGCCGGATGGGCACTGAAGCTTTCTTT